A single T cell receptor (beta chain) is shown here with its context. Profiled with immunoSEQ multiplex PCR; TCRdb holds only in-frame clones, not every one. The repertoire consists of about 220,000 clones, with 80% to 90% occurring once and the leading ten covering approximately 3.5%. The record originates from a study of blood T cell repertoires in COVID-19. Study in general: Samples of COVID-19 (acute and convalescent) were obtained from the United States, Italy and Spain.

Trimming pared 0 bases from V and 9 bases from J, leaving 6 bases between. This CDR3 comprises 11 residues. CDR1 is SQVTM and CDR2 is ANQGSEA in the germline V gene. The sequencing input was PBMCs or T cells enriched from blood (not recorded which). The rearrangement joins TRBV29-1 to TRBJ2-4, with D hard to call. The sequence was obtained from a woman aged 18-29 years in a cohort exposed to, infected with or recovered from COVID-19 (not recorded which). Here the CDR3 DNA reads TGCAGCGTTGAAGATCTGCGCATTCAGTACTTC. This gives the protein CSVEDLRIQYF. Drawing the rest from reference TRBV29-1 and TRBJ2-4, the complete variable domain is SAVISQKPSRDICQRGTSLTIQCQVDSQVTMMFWYRQQPGQSLTLIATANQGSEATYESGFVIDKFPISRPNLTFSTLTVSNMSPEDSSIYLCSVEDLRIQYFGAGTRLSVL.